What follows are 3 T cell receptor beta chains derived from one specimen sequenced in a study of T cell repertoires in cytomegalovirus infection. TCRdb re-called the reads through MiXCR, storing one row per CDR3 protein. The sample has roughly 630,000 distinct CDR3 sequences, 20% to 25% seen once; the top ten hold roughly 8%. Sequencing used CD8+ T cells from PBMCs. The receptor set was obtained from a human donor in good health (CMV status not recorded). Some clones in this sample may be carry-over from other donors' samples.

The DNA of the CDR3 is TGTGCCAGCTATCAGGGAGACACCGGGGAGCTGTTTTTT. This codes for CASYQGDTGELFF. This rearrangement joins TRBV2 to TRBJ2-2; D is tentatively TRBD1 or TRBD2 (5 bases each). CDR3 length: 13 residues. Germline lookup yields CDR1 SNHLY and CDR2 FYNNEI. V lost 8 bases and J lost 3, with 10 bases in between.

This clonotype was counted only a few times. The chain recombines TRBV19 with TRBJ2-6, with D possibly TRBD1 on 6 matching bases. The germline V gene encodes CDR1 LNHDA and CDR2 SQIVND (reference sequence). V was pared by 4 bases and J by 2 bases, with 24 bases between. CDR3 length: 20 residues. Here the CDR3 DNA reads TGTGCCAGTAGTACGAAAGCACAGGGCGCCCTTATCGCTGGGGCCAACGTCCTGACTTTC. It encodes CASSTKAQGALIAGANVLTF. Filled out from reference TRBV19 and TRBJ2-6, the complete variable domain reads DGGITQSPKYLFRKEGQNVTLSCEQNLNHDAMYWYRQDPGQGLRLIYYSQIVNDFQKGDIAEGYSVSREKKESFPLTVTSAQKNPTAFYLCASSTKAQGALIAGANVLTFGAGSRLTVL.

This chain uses TRBV25-1 with TRBJ1-5; 8 nucleotides agree with TRBD1. This CDR3 is 14 amino acids long. Germline V gene sequence: CDR1 MGHDK, CDR2 SYGVNS. Losses at the gene ends were 6 bases for V and 5 bases for J; bases not matched to a gene: 6. CDR3 residues: CASRQGEEDQPQHF. CDR3 coding DNA: TGTGCCAGCAGACAGGGGGAGGAAGATCAGCCCCAGCATTTT.